One sample yielded the 32 T cell receptor beta chains listed below, sequenced in a study of OX40 agonist ivuxolimab in advanced cancers. Measured with immunoSEQ multiplex PCR; TCRdb has only the in-frame clones, and not every one. The sample lists over 65,000 clones; roughly 84% were seen once. The sample in question was CD4+ or CD8+ T cells sorted from blood, obtained in a trial of the OX40 agonist ivuxolimab. The receptors come from an adult with an advanced solid tumor such as melanoma, head and neck, liver or kidney cancer.

On this clone: At one of its ends the junction is not consistent with the germline gene, which may arise from a read error. CDR3 residues: CASRQGGTTRLSTDTQYF. The CDR3 DNA reads as TGTGCCAGCAGACAAGGGGGAACGACCCGACTTAGTACAGATACGCAGTATTTT. The chain has TRBV4-2 and TRBJ2-3, with D maybe TRBD1 (6 bases). CDR1 and CDR2 (germline): LGHNA, YNFKEQ. The CDR3 loop spans 18 amino acids.

The rearrangement links TRBV7-3 to TRBJ2-1, with 8 bases aligning to TRBD1. Germline CDR1 SGHTA, CDR2 FQGTGA. There are 15 residues in the CDR3. V was pared by 1 base and J by 6 bases, with 5 bases of the junction left unmatched. The CDR3 reads CASSLMAGGLNEQFF. The CDR3 region has the DNA TGTGCCAGCAGCTTAATGGCAGGGGGCCTCAATGAGCAGTTCTTC.

The chain uses TRBV5-4 and TRBJ1-4; no firm D call. CDR3 length: 14 amino acids. The V end was cut by 1 base, the J end by 4 bases, with 8 bases between. Germline V gene sequence: CDR1 SGHNT, CDR2 YYREEE (reference sequence). As DNA, the CDR3 is TGTGCCAGCAGCTTGACACAGAGTAATGAAAAACTGTTTTTT. It is translated as CASSLTQSNEKLFF.

This chain uses TRBV23-1 with TRBJ1-4; the D gene is possibly TRBD1 (6 bases). TRBV23-1 is treated as an ORF (open reading frame) with a function not yet certain. The CDR3 covers 17 residues. V dropped 6 bases and J dropped 3 bases, with 20 bases sitting between them. The DNA for the CDR3 is TGCGCCAGCAGGTTCAGGGGACTAAGGGCGGCTAATGAAAAACTGTTTTTT. Residues: CASRFRGLRAANEKLFF.

This clone came up once. This sequence joins TRBV5-1 and TRBJ2-7; 9 nucleotides line up with TRBD2. The CDR3 loop spans 18 amino acids. The V and J ends lost 5 bases and 0 bases, in that order; junction bases with no gene match: 15. Germline V CDR1 and CDR2: SGHRS, YFSETQ. The DNA of the CDR3 is TGCGCCAGCAGATGGGGGCAGACTAGCGGAATAAGCTCCTACGAGCAGTACTTC. This encodes CASRWGQTSGISSYEQYF.

This clone has only one observation. The chain is built from TRBV14 and TRBJ1-1; D is unresolved. Per the germline V gene, CDR1 is SGHDN and CDR2 is FVKESK. CDR3 length: 13 amino acids. V lost 4 bases to trimming and J lost 5 bases, with 11 bases between them. The CDR3 DNA reads TGTGCCAGCAGCCGATCCTGGGAAACTGAAGCTTTCTTT. This gives the protein CASSRSWETEAFF.

The rearrangement uses TRBV19 and TRBJ1-3; D is uncertain. V was clipped by 8 bases and J by 3 bases, with 17 bases between them. The CDR3 spans 15 residues. Per germline, CDR1 LNHDA and CDR2 SQIVND (reference sequence). DNA for the CDR3: TGTGCCAGTCGGAGGGTAGGACGCTTTGGAAACACCATATATTTT. This encodes CASRRVGRFGNTIYF. Full variable domain (rest looked up from reference TRBV19 and TRBJ1-3): DGGITQSPKYLFRKEGQNVTLSCEQNLNHDAMYWYRQDPGQGLRLIYYSQIVNDFQKGDIAEGYSVSREKKESFPLTVTSAQKNPTAFYLCASRRVGRFGNTIYFGEGSWLTVV.

This chain joins TRBV28 and TRBJ1-4; 8 bases map to TRBD1. In germline, CDR1 is MDHEN, CDR2 SYDVKM. The CDR3 contains 16 residues. Germline trimming cut 6 bases from V and 2 bases from J; bases unmatched to any gene: 8. CDR3 DNA: TGTGCCAGCAGCCACAGGGGGGCACGCACTAATGAAAAACTGTTTTTT. Translating gives CASSHRGARTNEKLFF.

The chain has TRBV9 and TRBJ2-1, with 10 nucleotides matching TRBD1. The CDR3 contains 15 residues. Germline V CDR1 and CDR2: SGDLS, YYNGEE. Germline trimming cut 4 bases from V and 0 bases from J; bases unmatched to any gene: 1. The CDR3 nucleotides read TGTGCCAGCAGCAGGGACAGGGGCTCCTACAATGAGCAGTTCTTC. Its translation: CASSRDRGSYNEQFF.

The CDR3 sequence: CASSEAGRGGPTQYF. The CDR3 DNA follows: TGTGCCAGCAGTGAAGCGGGTAGAGGGGGCCCTACGCAGTATTTT. The chain couples TRBV6-1 to TRBJ2-3; 7 bases are a match to TRBD1. With V trimmed by 0 bases and J by 8 bases, 8 bases remained unmatched. The CDR3 is 15 residues long. The V gene's germline CDR1 is MNHNS and CDR2 SASEGT.

By its share, this clone is medium-sized. The chain employs TRBV19 and TRBJ1-5, with D possibly matching TRBD1 (6 bases). Germline V lookup: CDR1 LNHDA, CDR2 SQIVND (reference sequence). V lost 6 bases and J lost 2, with 20 bases in between. The CDR3 loop spans 17 amino acids. This CDR3 reads CASRRQAGGVGNQPQHF. As DNA, the CDR3 is TGTGCCAGTAGAAGACAGGCGGGGGGGGTTGGCAATCAGCCCCAGCATTTT. The full variable domain, completed using reference TRBV19 and TRBJ1-5, is DGGITQSPKYLFRKEGQNVTLSCEQNLNHDAMYWYRQDPGQGLRLIYYSQIVNDFQKGDIAEGYSVSREKKESFPLTVTSAQKNPTAFYLCASRRQAGGVGNQPQHFGDGTRLSIL.

There are a few counts of this clone. The genes are TRBV7-2 and TRBJ1-2; D unclear. Germline V lookup: CDR1 SGHTA, CDR2 FQGNSA. The CDR3 is 14 amino acids. The ends were cut back, 3 bases at V and 0 bases at J, with 8 bases in the middle. The CDR3 loop reads CASSFYGPNYGYTF. The CDR3 DNA reads TGTGCCAGCAGCTTCTACGGCCCTAACTATGGCTACACCTTC.

The chain couples TRBV6-1 to TRBJ2-3; TRBD1 agrees at 8 bases. The germline V gene has CDR1 MNHNS and CDR2 SASEGT. Germline trimming cut 8 bases from V and 0 bases from J; bases unmatched to any gene: 7. The CDR3 runs to 15 residues. As DNA, the CDR3 is TGTGCCAGCCTACAGACAGGGGCTAGCACAGATACGCAGTATTTT. It translates to CASLQTGASTDTQYF.

DNA of the CDR3: TGTGCCAGCAGCTTGCGCGGATATAGCTCTGGAAACACCATATATTTT. Translated, it gives CASSLRGYSSGNTIYF. The chain recombines TRBV5-5 with TRBJ1-3; D not resolved. This CDR3 has 16 amino acids. CDR1 and CDR2 from the germline V gene are SGHKS and YYEKEE (reference sequence). Trimming took off 1 base at V and 0 bases at J, with 11 bases between the two ends.

The V and J genes are TRBV28 and TRBJ1-5; 9 nucleotides match TRBD1. This CDR3 contains 15 residues. Germline V gene sequence: CDR1 MDHEN, CDR2 SYDVKM. V trimming: 5 bases; J trimming: 9 bases; junction bases outside the gene matches: 11. CDR3 residues: CASSPRDRDFRPQHF. The CDR3 DNA is TGTGCCAGCAGTCCCCGGGACAGGGACTTTAGGCCCCAGCATTTT.

This chain links TRBV2 with TRBJ2-3; no reliable D call. There are 14 residues in the CDR3. The V end lost 2 bases, the J end lost 2 bases, and 8 bases lay between the germline ends. Germline-derived CDR1 and CDR2 are SNHLY and FYNNEI. The CDR3 is CASSEWELTDTQYF. DNA for the CDR3: TGTGCCAGCAGTGAATGGGAACTCACAGATACGCAGTATTTT.

The V call is TRBV4-2, the J call TRBJ2-7; D might be TRBD2 (5 bases). Germline-derived CDR1 and CDR2 are LGHNA and YNFKEQ. The V end lost 1 base, the J end lost 0 bases, and 16 bases lay between the germline ends. The CDR3 has 17 amino acids. For the CDR3, the DNA is TGTGCCAGCAGCCAAGCCCATCTAGCCTTCAGCTCCTACGAGCAGTACTTC. This codes for CASSQAHLAFSSYEQYF.

The V call is TRBV6-1, the J call TRBJ2-1; 8 nucleotides match TRBD2. Germline lookup yields CDR1 MNHNS and CDR2 SASEGT. The junction had 9 bases not matched to a gene; V was cut back by 0 bases and J by 2 bases. The CDR3 runs 18 residues. The CDR3 reads CASSEAQGAGDPYNEQFF. The CDR3 coding sequence is TGTGCCAGCAGTGAAGCACAGGGAGCGGGAGACCCCTACAATGAGCAGTTCTTC.

This chain links TRBV7-8 with TRBJ2-1; D unresolved. V lost 5 bases, J lost 13 bases, and 18 bases lay in between. This CDR3 has 13 residues. CDR1 and CDR2 from the germline V gene are SGHVS and FQNEAQ. In DNA, the CDR3 is TGTGCCAGCAGCCCTGCAAAGCCCTCGACCCAGTTCTTC. This translates into CASSPAKPSTQFF.

This clone is a singleton in its sample. V is TRBV5-5 and J is TRBJ2-4; the match to TRBD2 covers 8 bases. With V trimmed by 2 bases and J by 6 bases, 4 bases remained unmatched. This CDR3 contains 14 residues. Germline values: CDR1 SGHKS, CDR2 YYEKEE (reference sequence). The CDR3, as DNA: TGTGCCAGCAGCTTACTAGCGGAGGGAAACATTCAGTACTTC. Translation gives CASSLLAEGNIQYF.

The genes are TRBV29-1 and TRBJ2-3, with 8 nucleotides matching TRBD2. The CDR3 runs to 14 residues. CDR1 is SQVTM, CDR2 ANQGSEA, per germline. J lost 2 bases, V lost 7 bases, and 8 bases had no gene match. The CDR3 loop reads CSARLALITDTQYF. The CDR3, as DNA: TGCAGCGCAAGACTAGCGCTTATCACAGATACGCAGTATTTT.

The V and J genes are TRBV18 and TRBJ2-2, with D possibly matching TRBD1 (6 bases). From germline, CDR1 is KGHSH and CDR2 LQKENI. CDR3 size: 16 residues. Trimming took off 3 bases at V and 0 bases at J, with 11 bases between the two ends. The CDR3 DNA reads TGTGCCAGCTCACCTAGACAGGCGACGAACACCGGGGAGCTGTTTTTT. Its protein is CASSPRQATNTGELFF.

This chain uses TRBV6-7 with TRBJ1-5, with 8 bases lining up with TRBD1. TRBV6-7 is placed among ORFs of uncertain function. The CDR3 totals 18 residues. J was trimmed by 2 bases and V by 2 bases; bases with no gene match: 11. The CDR3 is CASSYRQGPHGGNQPQHF. Written as DNA, the CDR3 is TGTGCCAGCAGTTACAGACAGGGGCCCCACGGGGGCAATCAGCCCCAGCATTTT.

The chain couples TRBV14 to TRBJ2-7; D call uncertain. The CDR3 loop spans 12 amino acids. Germline V gene lookup returns CDR1 SGHDN and CDR2 FVKESK. V was trimmed by 2 bases and J by 2 bases, leaving 4 bases between them. CDR3 sequence reads: CASSQSPYEQYF. In DNA, the CDR3 is TGTGCCAGCAGCCAAAGTCCCTACGAGCAGTACTTC. Complete variable domain (other parts from reference TRBV14 and TRBJ2-7): EAGVTQFPSHSVIEKGQTVTLRCDPISGHDNLYWYRRVMGKEIKFLLHFVKESKQDESGMPNNRFLAERTGGTYSTLKVQPAELEDSGVYFCASSQSPYEQYFGPGTRLTVT.

The CDR3 loop is CAISASGSSGNIQYF. The DNA for the CDR3 is TGTGCCATCAGTGCTAGCGGGAGCTCGGGAAACATTCAGTACTTC. V usage is TRBV10-3 and J usage is TRBJ2-4; 10 positions agree with TRBD2. Germline CDR1 is ENHRY and CDR2 is SYGVKD. The CDR3 is 15 residues long. Germline trimming cut 4 bases from V and 6 bases from J; bases unmatched to any gene: 6.

The rearrangement joins TRBV5-1 to TRBJ2-3; 13 positions match TRBD2. The CDR3 spans 18 residues. Germline-derived CDR1 and CDR2 are SGHRS and YFSETQ. J gave up 6 bases and V 0 bases, and 10 bases lay outside the gene matches. The CDR3 region is CASSLVASGTSGMDTQYF. The CDR3 DNA is TGCGCCAGCAGCTTGGTCGCCTCCGGGACTAGCGGGATGGATACGCAGTATTTT.

The chain combines TRBV19 with TRBJ1-5; 11 positions match TRBD1. Trimming took 4 bases from V and 4 from J; bases not matched to a gene: 3. The CDR3 loop spans 15 amino acids. CDR1 LNHDA and CDR2 SQIVND come from the germline V gene (reference sequence). CDR3 nucleotide sequence: TGTGCCAGTAGTAGGGACAGGGGGTTAAATCAGCCCCAGCATTTT. It is translated as CASSRDRGLNQPQHF.

The J gene is TRBJ1-6, the V gene TRBV27, with 9 nucleotides matching TRBD1. Trimming at V came to 4 bases and at J to 10 bases, leaving 8 bases not matched to a gene. The CDR3 is 15 residues long. Germline V lookup: CDR1 MNHEY, CDR2 SMNVEV (reference sequence). Here the CDR3 reads CASSWDRERGSPLHF. CDR3 DNA sequence: TGTGCCAGCAGTTGGGACAGGGAAAGGGGGTCACCCCTCCACTTT.

The V gene is TRBV6-1, the J gene TRBJ2-3, with 9 bases lining up with TRBD2. This CDR3 has 19 amino acids. With 2 bases clipped from V and 6 bases from J, the junction kept 18 bases outside the gene matches. Looked up from germline, CDR1 is MNHNS and CDR2 is SASEGT. CDR3 protein: CASSEFGSGRGFSRDTQYF. The DNA of the CDR3 is TGTGCCAGCAGTGAATTTGGTAGCGGGAGAGGGTTTTCGAGGGATACGCAGTATTTT.

The DNA for the CDR3 is TGCGCCAGCAGCTTAGGGACAGGGATTGTTCAGCCCCAGCATTTT. This codes for CASSLGTGIVQPQHF. V is TRBV5-1 and J is TRBJ1-5; 9 bases line up with TRBD1. The CDR3 extends over 15 amino acids. V gave up 2 bases and J gave up 6 bases; unmatched junction bases: 6. From germline, CDR1 is SGHRS and CDR2 YFSETQ.

This sequence joins TRBV10-3 and TRBJ2-3; D is undetermined. V gave up 0 bases and J gave up 2 bases, with 12 bases separating them. The germline V gene encodes CDR1 ENHRY and CDR2 SYGVKD. The CDR3 is 16 residues long. The CDR3 bases are TGTGCCATCAGTGAGTCGGGCCGAAGCCTCACAGATACGCAGTATTTT. Amino acids: CAISESGRSLTDTQYF.

This chain connects TRBV27 to TRBJ2-6; no reliable D call. The CDR3 has 13 residues. The V gene's germline CDR1 is MNHEY and CDR2 SMNVEV (reference sequence). Written as DNA, the CDR3 is TGTGCGACCAGGTTCTCTGGGGCCAACGTCCTGACTTTC. As protein: CATRFSGANVLTF. The full variable domain, completed using reference TRBV27 and TRBJ2-6, is EAQVTQNPRYLITVTGKKLTVTCSQNMNHEYMSWYRQDPGLGLRQIYYSMNVEVTDKGDVPEGYKVSRKEKRNFPLILESPSPNQTSLYFCATRFSGANVLTFGAGSRLTVL.